The 22 T cell receptor beta chains below all came from one sample that was sequenced in a study of blood T cell repertoires in COVID-19 (dated by TCRdb to 2019 to 2021). Library generation was performed with the immunoSEQ multiplex PCR assay. TCRdb re-hosts the immuneACCESS table, in-frame sequences only. Its copies lack some clones; in the studies checked, an unresolved V gene accounts for under half of them, and the cause for the rest is not known. The sample table lists more than 150,000 clones, more than 85% of them with a count of one. The ten largest clones take up around 1.9% of the sample. Source material: peripheral blood. The receptors were gathered from a man in his 70s with active or convalescent COVID-19.

The chain employs TRBV5-1 and TRBJ2-6; TRBD1 is a possible D gene (5 bases). V was pared by 0 bases and J by 2 bases, with 9 bases between. The CDR3 covers 16 residues. Germline CDR1 is SGHRS and CDR2 is YFSETQ. As DNA, the CDR3 is TGCGCCAGCAGCTTGGGGACAATTACTGGGGCCAACGTCCTGACTTTC. Encoded protein: CASSLGTITGANVLTF.

The CDR3 DNA sequence: TGTGCCAGCAGCTTAGACACGAACACTGAAGCTTTCTTT. It translates to CASSLDTNTEAFF. The chain links TRBV7-9 to TRBJ1-1; no clear D. The ends were cut back, 1 base at V and 1 base at J, with 4 bases in the middle. The CDR3 has 13 residues. Germline V gene data show CDR1 as SEHNR and CDR2 as FQNEAQ (reference sequence).

The chain has TRBV4-3 and TRBJ2-7; D not certain. The ends were cut back, 1 base at V and 0 bases at J, with 10 bases in the middle. The CDR3 covers 15 residues. Germline V gene sequence: CDR1 LGHNA, CDR2 YSLEER. CDR3 sequence reads: CASSQGGTSSYEQYF. The CDR3 DNA sequence: TGCGCCAGCAGCCAAGGCGGAACCAGCTCCTACGAGCAGTACTTC.

V is TRBV6-2 or TRBV6-3 and J is TRBJ1-6; D remains ambiguous. Trimming removed 6 bases at V and 10 bases at J, with 13 bases between. The CDR3 is 13 amino acids. Looked up from germline, CDR1 is MNHEY and CDR2 is SVGEGT. The DNA for the CDR3 is TGTGCCAGCAGCCCCCTGGACTGGTCACCCCTCCACTTT. Translation: CASSPLDWSPLHF.

The CDR3 DNA is TGCGCCAGCAGCCAAGTCGGGACAGATACGCAGTATTTT. This encodes CASSQVGTDTQYF. V gene TRBV4-1 combines with J gene TRBJ2-3; D not certain. From germline, CDR1 is MGHRA and CDR2 YSYEKL. The CDR3 totals 13 residues. With 1 base removed from V and 3 bases from J, the gap between germline ends came to 5 bases.

The chain couples TRBV5-4 to TRBJ2-3; the match to TRBD2 covers 14 bases. The CDR3 extends over 17 amino acids. CDR1 is SGHNT, CDR2 YYREEE, per germline (reference sequence). The V segment lost 0 bases and the J segment 6 bases; nucleotides outside the gene matches: 6. CDR3 amino acids: CASSLVGTSGSSDTQYF. CDR3 DNA sequence: TGTGCCAGCAGCTTGGTGGGGACTAGCGGGAGTTCGGATACGCAGTATTTT.

The chain combines TRBV27 with TRBJ2-1; TRBD2 aligns across 13 bases. The CDR3 totals 17 residues. J lost 0 bases, V lost 5 bases, and 4 bases had no gene match. Germline lookup yields CDR1 MNHEY and CDR2 SMNVEV (reference sequence). CDR3 nucleotides: TGTGCCAGCAGTACACGGACTAGCGGGAGCTCCTACAATGAGCAGTTCTTC. This gives the protein CASSTRTSGSSYNEQFF.

This clone turned up a few times. The chain carries TRBV7-2 and TRBJ2-7; 10 nucleotides match TRBD2. CDR3 size: 13 residues. Germline loops: CDR1 SGHTA, CDR2 FQGNSA. Trimming took 8 bases from V and 6 from J; bases not matched to a gene: 7. The CDR3 nucleotides are TGTGCCAGCCAATTAGCGGGAGGACGCGAGCAGTACTTC. The encoded protein is CASQLAGGREQYF.

The chain couples TRBV19 to TRBJ1-1; 9 bases match TRBD1. The V gene's germline CDR1 is LNHDA and CDR2 SQIVND (reference sequence). The V and J ends lost 4 bases and 0 bases, in that order; junction bases with no gene match: 9. This CDR3 comprises 17 residues. CDR3 bases: TGTGCCAGTAGTAAGGGACAGGGTCTCCCTATGAACACTGAAGCTTTCTTT. Translating it yields CASSKGQGLPMNTEAFF.

The chain couples TRBV28 to TRBJ2-4; D might be TRBD1 (5 bases). This CDR3 has 13 amino acids. The germline V and J ends were trimmed by 3 bases and 5 bases, with 8 bases remaining between them. The germline gives CDR1 MDHEN, CDR2 SYDVKM. CDR3 coding DNA: TGTGCCAGCAGTTTCCAGGGCCAAAACATTCAGTACTTC. Its protein product is CASSFQGQNIQYF.

V and J are TRBV10-2 and TRBJ1-1, with D hard to call. Trimming shortened V by 7 bases and J by 1 base, and 13 bases separated the two germline ends. CDR3 length: 14 amino acids. The germline gives CDR1 WSHSY, CDR2 SAAADI. The CDR3 nucleotides read TGCGCCAGCAAGTTGACGGGAGGGAACACTGAAGCTTTCTTT. This translates into CASKLTGGNTEAFF.

The chain joins TRBV27 to TRBJ2-7; 10 bases align to TRBD1. Unmatched junction bases numbered 27, after V lost 4 bases and J lost 6 bases. The CDR3 length is 21 residues. CDR1 is MNHEY and CDR2 is SMNVEV in the germline V gene (reference sequence). The CDR3 nucleotides are TGTGCCAGCAGTTCGGTCCCCCGCCGCCGGGACAGGGGTATCTTCGACTCCGAGCAGTACTTC. Translating it yields CASSSVPRRRDRGIFDSEQYF.

The rearrangement links TRBV15 to TRBJ2-3, with 11 bases lining up with TRBD2. Germline CDR1 and CDR2: LNHNV and YYDKDF (reference sequence). The CDR3 runs 16 residues. J lost 5 bases, V lost 2 bases, and 6 bases had no gene match. CDR3 coding DNA: TGTGCCACCAGCAGATCACTAGCGGGAGCGGAAGATACGCAGTATTTT. Amino acids: CATSRSLAGAEDTQYF.

The V gene is TRBV19, the J gene TRBJ1-2, with 9 bases aligning to TRBD1. Germline values: CDR1 LNHDA, CDR2 SQIVND (reference sequence). Germline trimming cut 6 bases from V and 2 bases from J; bases unmatched to any gene: 7. This CDR3 contains 15 residues. The CDR3 protein is CASSPRQGVNYGYTF. The CDR3 DNA reads as TGTGCCAGTAGCCCTAGACAGGGGGTGAACTATGGCTACACCTTC.

This sequence joins TRBV5-6 and TRBJ2-2, with 7 bases aligning to TRBD2. The V and J ends lost 0 bases and 1 base, in that order; junction bases with no gene match: 0. Germline-derived CDR1 and CDR2 are SGHDT and YYEEEE. This CDR3 region has 15 residues. For the CDR3, the DNA is TGTGCCAGCAGCTTGGGCGGGGGGAACACCGGGGAGCTGTTTTTT. Amino acid sequence: CASSLGGGNTGELFF.

The rearrangement uses TRBV9 and TRBJ2-3; 8 nucleotides match TRBD2. J gave up 5 bases and V 4 bases, and 12 bases lay outside the gene matches. Looked up from germline, CDR1 is SGDLS and CDR2 is YYNGEE. CDR3 length equals 16 residues. The CDR3 spells CASSIRAGAPEDTQYF. The CDR3 DNA reads TGTGCCAGCAGCATAAGAGCGGGGGCCCCCGAAGATACGCAGTATTTT.

This chain joins TRBV27 and TRBJ1-5; no clear D gene. Trimming took 7 bases from V and 5 from J, leaving 3 bases between them. Germline values: CDR1 MNHEY, CDR2 SMNVEV (reference sequence). The CDR3 is 10 residues long. CDR3 sequence: CASTYQPQHF. DNA of the CDR3: TGTGCCAGCACCTATCAGCCCCAGCATTTT.

This clone was counted only a few times. The CDR3 sequence is CASSQGTGASYEQYF. CDR3 DNA: TGCGCCAGCAGCCAAGGGACAGGTGCCTCCTACGAGCAGTACTTC. The chain joins TRBV4-3 to TRBJ2-7; TRBD1 matches 7 bases. The junction had 3 bases not matched to a gene; V was cut back by 1 base and J by 0 bases. The length of the CDR3 is 15 residues. The germline V gene encodes CDR1 LGHNA and CDR2 YSLEER.

This chain links TRBV5-1 with TRBJ2-3; perhaps TRBD1 as D (6 bases). This CDR3 contains 15 residues. The V gene lost 2 bases and the J gene lost 3 bases, with 13 bases spanning the gap. Germline CDR1 is SGHRS and CDR2 is YFSETQ. The CDR3 protein is CASSLRGMKTDTQYF. In DNA, the CDR3 is TGCGCCAGCAGCTTAAGGGGGATGAAGACAGATACGCAGTATTTT.

The chain uses TRBV10-1 and TRBJ2-3; TRBD1 is a possible D gene (6 bases). This CDR3 spans 14 amino acids. From germline, CDR1 is WNHNN and CDR2 SYGVQD (reference sequence). V gave up 6 bases and J gave up 1 base, with 11 bases separating them. The CDR3 region is CASSRRTGTDTQYF. The DNA for the CDR3 is TGCGCCAGCAGCCGCCGGACAGGCACAGATACGCAGTATTTT.

The chain combines TRBV5-6 with TRBJ1-6; 9 positions match TRBD1. In germline, CDR1 is SGHDT, CDR2 YYEEEE. Trimming cost V 4 bases and J 8 bases; bases outside gene matches: 4. The CDR3 runs 14 residues. Written as DNA, the CDR3 is TGTGCCAGCAGCGAGGACAGGGGATATTCACCCCTCCACTTT. Residues: CASSEDRGYSPLHF.

V usage is TRBV10-2 and J usage is TRBJ2-7; 8 bases match TRBD1. V lost 5 bases and J lost 4; bases outside the gene matches: 19. Germline V lookup: CDR1 WSHSY, CDR2 SAAADI. The CDR3 consists of 18 residues. The CDR3 reads CASSPDRGTPGSLYEQYF. CDR3 nucleotides: TGCGCCAGCAGTCCCGACAGGGGCACTCCGGGCTCGCTATACGAGCAGTACTTC.